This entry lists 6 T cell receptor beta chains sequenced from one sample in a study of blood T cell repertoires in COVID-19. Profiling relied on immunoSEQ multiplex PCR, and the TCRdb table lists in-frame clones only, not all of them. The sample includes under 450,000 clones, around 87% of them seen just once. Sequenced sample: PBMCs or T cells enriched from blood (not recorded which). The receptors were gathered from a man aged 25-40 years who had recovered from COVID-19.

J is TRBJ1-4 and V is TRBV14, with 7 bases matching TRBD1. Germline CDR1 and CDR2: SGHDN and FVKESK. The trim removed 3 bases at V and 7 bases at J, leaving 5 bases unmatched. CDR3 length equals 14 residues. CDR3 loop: CASSQGTVGEKLFF. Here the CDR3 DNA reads TGTGCCAGCAGCCAGGGGACAGTGGGTGAAAAACTGTTTTTT.

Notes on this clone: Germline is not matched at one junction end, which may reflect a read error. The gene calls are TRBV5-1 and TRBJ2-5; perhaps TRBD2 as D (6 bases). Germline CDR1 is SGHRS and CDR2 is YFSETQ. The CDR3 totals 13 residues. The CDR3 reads CASSGALLAPQDF. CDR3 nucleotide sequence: TGCGCCAGCAGCGGCGCTTTACTAGCCCCTCAGGACTTC.

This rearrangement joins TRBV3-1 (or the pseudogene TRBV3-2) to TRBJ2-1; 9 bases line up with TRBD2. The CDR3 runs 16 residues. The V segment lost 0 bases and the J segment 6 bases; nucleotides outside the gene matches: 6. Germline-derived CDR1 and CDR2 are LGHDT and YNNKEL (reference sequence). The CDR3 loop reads CASSQDLLAGFNEQFF. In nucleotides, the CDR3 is TGTGCCAGCAGCCAAGACCTGCTAGCGGGATTCAATGAGCAGTTCTTC.

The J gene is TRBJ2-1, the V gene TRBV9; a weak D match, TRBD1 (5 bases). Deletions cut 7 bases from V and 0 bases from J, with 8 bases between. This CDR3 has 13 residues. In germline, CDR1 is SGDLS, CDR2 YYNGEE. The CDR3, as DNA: TGTGCCAGCGGGGCCCCCTCCTACAATGAGCAGTTCTTC. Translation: CASGAPSYNEQFF.

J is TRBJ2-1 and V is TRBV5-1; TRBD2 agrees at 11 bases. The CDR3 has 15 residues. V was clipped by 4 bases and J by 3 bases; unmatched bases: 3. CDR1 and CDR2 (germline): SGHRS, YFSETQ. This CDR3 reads CASSTGLADYNEQFF. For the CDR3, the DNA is TGCGCCAGCAGCACGGGACTAGCGGACTACAATGAGCAGTTCTTC.

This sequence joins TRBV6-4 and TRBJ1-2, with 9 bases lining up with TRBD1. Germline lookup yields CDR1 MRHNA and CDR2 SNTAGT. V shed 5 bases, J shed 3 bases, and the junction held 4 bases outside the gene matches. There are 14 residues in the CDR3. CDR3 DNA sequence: TGTGCCAGCAGTCCGGGACAGGGATACTATGGCTACACCTTC. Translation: CASSPGQGYYGYTF.